This T cell receptor beta chain was retrieved from a study of CD4 T cells in relation to SARS-CoV-2 and coronaviruses. Points from the study as a whole: No donor gave both pre-pandemic and post-infection samples.

Details on this clone: Its target is unknown.

Repertoires were generated with immunoSEQ multiplex PCR, while TCRdb's copy carries only in-frame clones and drops some. The table shows 20,000 to 25,000 clones, with just under 75% occurring only once. CD4+ T cells from unexposed donors were obtained before the COVID-19 pandemic (2011-2018). CD4+ T cells were isolated from the cells after 10 days of culture. Around 2 million PBMCs per well were cultured with 7.5 to 10 IU/ml IL-2. Germline CDR1 is MDHEN and CDR2 is SYDVKM. The V and J ends lost 1 base and 8 bases respectively, with 11 bases between them. This CDR3 has 13 amino acids. The specimen was CD4+ T cells from PBMCs, cultured in vitro. The receptor was derived from a human donor in good health. V and J are TRBV28 and TRBJ1-2, with D hard to call. The CDR3: CASSLLSPPGYTF. DNA for the CDR3: TGTGCCAGCAGTTTATTATCCCCCCCGGGCTACACCTTC.